These 21 T cell receptor beta chains were all obtained from the same sample, sequenced in a study of blood T cell repertoires in COVID-19. Sequenced by immunoSEQ multiplex PCR; TCRdb stores in-frame clones only, minus some. Found here are about 200,000 clones, about nine tenths of them singletons; the top ten hold less than 4.5%. The sample was peripheral blood. All receptors derive from a man in his fifties with acute or convalescent COVID-19.

CDR3 in amino acids: CASSQDRGIYGYTF. The DNA for the CDR3 is TGCGCCAGCAGCCAGGACAGGGGGATCTATGGCTACACCTTC. The chain combines TRBV5-1 with TRBJ1-2; 10 bases align to TRBD1. The CDR3 runs 14 residues. The V gene's germline CDR1 is SGHRS and CDR2 YFSETQ. V shed 4 bases, J shed 4 bases, and the junction held 4 bases outside the gene matches.

The table lists this clone with a few counts. The rearrangement uses TRBV18 and TRBJ1-2; 8 nucleotides align to TRBD1. V lost 3 bases, J lost 6 bases, and 6 bases stayed unmatched. The CDR3 is 14 residues long. CDR1 KGHSH and CDR2 LQKENI come from the germline V gene. The CDR3 sequence: CASSPPDREDGYTF. CDR3 nucleotide sequence: TGTGCCAGCTCACCCCCGGACAGGGAGGATGGCTACACCTTC.

J is TRBJ1-4 and V is TRBV10-3; maybe TRBD1 (5 bases). Between the trimmed V and J ends, which lost 4 bases and 2 bases, there was a span of 8 bases. Germline lookup yields CDR1 ENHRY and CDR2 SYGVKD. This CDR3 has 14 amino acids. The DNA of the CDR3 is TGTGCCATCAGTGGGGGGGGGACTAATGAAAAACTGTTTTTT. Residues: CAISGGGTNEKLFF.

J is TRBJ1-5 and V is TRBV4-1; D possibly corresponds to TRBD1 (6 bases). Between the trimmed V and J ends, which lost 0 bases and 6 bases, there was a span of 9 bases. In germline, CDR1 is MGHRA, CDR2 YSYEKL. CDR3 size: 14 residues. In DNA, the CDR3 is TGCGCCAGCAGCCAAGACAGGGGCCCTCAGCCCCAGCATTTT. Amino acids: CASSQDRGPQPQHF.

The chain recombines TRBV19 with TRBJ1-2; 8 bases agree with TRBD1. V was pared by 5 bases and J by 0 bases, with 5 bases of the junction left unmatched. Germline values: CDR1 LNHDA, CDR2 SQIVND (reference sequence). The CDR3 is made up of 15 amino acids. The CDR3 sequence is CASSGQGRANYGYTF. The CDR3 region has the DNA TGTGCCAGTAGTGGACAGGGAAGAGCTAACTATGGCTACACCTTC.

The V call is TRBV12-3 or TRBV12-4, the J call TRBJ1-1, with 9 positions matching TRBD1. The CDR3 sequence is 13 residues long. V dropped 1 base and J dropped 13; count of bases not matched to a gene: 7. The CDR3 loop is CASSLGTGEKGFF. CDR3 bases: TGTGCCAGCAGTTTAGGGACAGGGGAGAAAGGTTTCTTT.

CDR3 in DNA: TGTGCCAGCAGCTTGGGGGGGACAGGGGCGAACACTGAAGCTTTCTTT. It codes for CASSLGGTGANTEAFF. The chain carries TRBV5-4 and TRBJ1-1; 10 bases align to TRBD1. The CDR3 consists of 16 residues. J was trimmed by 1 base and V by 0 bases; bases with no gene match: 3. Germline-derived CDR1 and CDR2 are SGHNT and YYREEE (reference sequence).

The chain recombines TRBV3-1 (or the pseudogene TRBV3-2) with TRBJ1-6; D possibly corresponds to TRBD1 (6 bases). The V gene's germline CDR1 is LGHDT and CDR2 YNNKEL (reference sequence). This CDR3 region has 16 residues. V was trimmed by 8 bases and J by 0 bases, leaving 14 bases between them. The CDR3: CASATGTLSYNSPLHF. The DNA of the CDR3 is TGTGCCAGCGCGACAGGCACCCTCTCCTATAATTCACCCCTCCACTTT.

The chain recombines TRBV18 with TRBJ2-5; tentative D call: TRBD1 (6 bases). Germline CDR1 reads KGHSH; CDR2 reads LQKENI. V lost 1 base to trimming and J lost 5 bases, with 23 bases between them. The CDR3 length is 18 residues. The CDR3 sequence is CASSPLPQVQGIVETQYF. The CDR3 DNA reads as TGTGCCAGCTCACCACTTCCCCAGGTCCAGGGGATTGTGGAGACCCAGTACTTC.

This clone was seen only a few times. The chain joins TRBV19 to TRBJ2-7; TRBD2 matches 12 bases. With V trimmed by 6 bases and J by 2 bases, 5 bases remained unmatched. The CDR3 runs to 15 residues. CDR1 is LNHDA and CDR2 is SQIVND in the germline V gene (reference sequence). The DNA of the CDR3 is TGTGCCAGTAGCCTCACTAGCGGGGGGCCCTACGAGCAGTACTTC. Amino acids: CASSLTSGGPYEQYF.

V gene TRBV18 combines with J gene TRBJ1-5; 12 positions agree with TRBD1. The junction had 0 bases not matched to a gene; V was cut back by 3 bases and J by 0 bases. The CDR3 spans 16 residues. Looked up from germline, CDR1 is KGHSH and CDR2 is LQKENI. The CDR3 DNA reads TGTGCCAGCTCACCGGGACAGGGGGCTAGCAATCAGCCCCAGCATTTT. Amino acid sequence: CASSPGQGASNQPQHF.

V usage is TRBV18 and J usage is TRBJ1-2; 7 positions agree with TRBD1. The germline gives CDR1 KGHSH, CDR2 LQKENI. The CDR3 is 16 amino acids. V shed 3 bases and J 4 bases; nucleotides not matched to a gene: 11. CDR3 in amino acids: CASSPTRDRLSYGYTF. The CDR3 DNA is TGTGCCAGCTCACCCACCCGGGACAGACTTTCCTATGGCTACACCTTC. Looking up the rest from reference TRBV18 and TRBJ1-2 gives the full variable domain: NAGVMQNPRHLVRRRGQEARLRCSPMKGHSHVYWYRQLPEEGLKFMVYLQKENIIDESGMPKERFSAEFPKEGPSILRIQQVVRGDSAAYFCASSPTRDRLSYGYTFGSGTRLTVV.

The chain links TRBV29-1 to TRBJ1-1, with a possible D match to TRBD1 (6 bases). Trimming shortened V by 0 bases and J by 1 base, and 12 bases separated the two germline ends. The CDR3 covers 15 residues. The germline gives CDR1 SQVTM, CDR2 ANQGSEA. Here the CDR3 DNA reads TGCAGCGTTGAAGATACAGGGCTGGGGAACACTGAAGCTTTCTTT. It specifies CSVEDTGLGNTEAFF.

The chain uses TRBV4-1 and TRBJ2-7; 8 bases are shared with TRBD1. This CDR3 comprises 17 residues. In germline, CDR1 is MGHRA, CDR2 YSYEKL. Losses at the gene ends were 3 bases for V and 0 bases for J; bases not matched to a gene: 10. This CDR3 reads CASSQDSRGRGSYEQYF. The CDR3 DNA reads TGCGCCAGCAGCCAGGACTCCAGGGGGCGCGGCTCCTACGAGCAGTACTTC.

The chain joins TRBV6-5 to TRBJ2-2, with 9 bases matching TRBD1. With 8 bases clipped from V and 6 bases from J, the junction kept 1 base outside the gene matches. This CDR3 region has 12 residues. Germline loops: CDR1 MNHEY, CDR2 SVGAGI. CDR3 amino acids: CASYRGPGELFF. DNA for the CDR3: TGTGCCAGCTACAGGGGGCCCGGGGAGCTGTTTTTT.

This chain joins TRBV5-1 and TRBJ2-1; 8 bases agree with TRBD1. The CDR3 spans 14 residues. Germline assignment: CDR1 SGHRS and CDR2 YFSETQ. V shed 7 bases, J shed 6 bases, and the junction held 9 bases outside the gene matches. The CDR3, as DNA: TGCGCCAGCGGCCCGGACAGGGTGGGCAATGAGCAGTTCTTC. Translating it yields CASGPDRVGNEQFF.

The chain is built from TRBV5-4 and TRBJ2-3; maybe TRBD1 (6 bases). Germline lookup yields CDR1 SGHNT and CDR2 YYREEE (reference sequence). The CDR3 totals 15 residues. The ends were cut back, 0 bases at V and 0 bases at J, with 8 bases in the middle. In DNA, the CDR3 is TGTGCCAGCAGCTTGGGAGGGGGAAGCACAGATACGCAGTATTTT. It codes for CASSLGGGSTDTQYF. The whole variable domain, filled in from reference TRBV5-4 and TRBJ2-3, reads ETGVTQSPTHLIKTRGQQVTLRCSSQSGHNTVSWYQQALGQGPQFIFQYYREEENGRGNFPPRFSGLQFPNYSSELNVNALELDDSALYLCASSLGGGSTDTQYFGPGTRLTVL.

This chain joins TRBV29-1 and TRBJ2-1; 8 bases line up with TRBD2. V shed 4 bases and J 0 bases; nucleotides not matched to a gene: 5. CDR1 and CDR2 from the germline V gene are SQVTM and ANQGSEA. This CDR3 comprises 15 residues. The CDR3 region has the DNA TGCAGCGTTGTGGGGGGACTAGTCTCCTACAATGAGCAGTTCTTC. Protein: CSVVGGLVSYNEQFF.

This sequence joins TRBV5-1 and TRBJ2-3, with TRBD2 matching 7 bases. CDR1 is SGHRS and CDR2 is YFSETQ in the germline V gene. J gave up 2 bases and V 4 bases, and 10 bases lay outside the gene matches. This CDR3 is 16 amino acids long. The CDR3 spells CASSPRGDGLTDTQYF. The CDR3 DNA reads as TGCGCCAGCAGCCCCCGGGGGGACGGCCTCACAGATACGCAGTATTTT. Full variable domain (remainder filled in from reference TRBV5-1 and TRBJ2-3): KAGVTQTPRYLIKTRGQQVTLSCSPISGHRSVSWYQQTPGQGLQFLFEYFSETQRNKGNFPGRFSGRQFSNSRSEMNVSTLELGDSALYLCASSPRGDGLTDTQYFGPGTRLTVL.

The chain has TRBV9 and TRBJ2-5, with TRBD1 identical over 11 bases. This CDR3 comprises 15 residues. J was trimmed by 4 bases and V by 7 bases; bases with no gene match: 9. The germline gives CDR1 SGDLS, CDR2 YYNGEE. This CDR3 reads CASGRTGGVGETQYF. The CDR3 region has the DNA TGTGCCAGCGGGAGGACAGGGGGCGTGGGAGAGACCCAGTACTTC.

Worth noting for this clone: Other nucleotide sequences from this sample produce the same CDR3. The chain employs TRBV3-1 (or the pseudogene TRBV3-2) and TRBJ2-7; maybe TRBD2 (6 bases). V lost 7 bases, J lost 6 bases, and 19 bases lay in between. Germline V gene lookup returns CDR1 LGHDT and CDR2 YNNKEL (reference sequence). The CDR3 has 14 residues. CDR3 in DNA: TGTGCCAGCACCCCAACGGAGGGAATGGGCGAGCAGTACTTC. Translation gives CASTPTEGMGEQYF.